This TCR beta chain derives from a study of cytomegalovirus exposure and HLA in healthy donors. General study results and limits: What was likely a sequencing artifact was a cluster of highly shared sequence variants. Looking again later, the authors saw that most CMV-associated TCR beta chains seemed HLA-restricted.

Both 60 Vbeta primers and 13 Jbeta primers went into the PCR. Sequencing used immunoSEQ multiplex PCR; TCRdb keeps in-frame clones, though not all of them. The profile shows about 220,000 clones, approximately 79% of them singletons. On this clone: As yet, its antigen is unknown. Additional DNA sequences in this sample encode the identical CDR3.

The clonotype was recovered from a male donor in good health and CMV-seronegative. The sample was PBMCs.

The CDR3 nucleotides read TGTGCCAGCAGCTTAGGGGCGGGGGCAAGCAATCAGCCCCAGCATTTT. Its translation: CASSLGAGASNQPQHF. The gene calls are TRBV13 and TRBJ1-5; TRBD1 might be the D (6 bases). This CDR3 region has 16 residues. V shed 0 bases and J shed 1 base, with 10 bases lying between them. CDR1 and CDR2 (germline): PRHDT, FYEKMQ (reference sequence).